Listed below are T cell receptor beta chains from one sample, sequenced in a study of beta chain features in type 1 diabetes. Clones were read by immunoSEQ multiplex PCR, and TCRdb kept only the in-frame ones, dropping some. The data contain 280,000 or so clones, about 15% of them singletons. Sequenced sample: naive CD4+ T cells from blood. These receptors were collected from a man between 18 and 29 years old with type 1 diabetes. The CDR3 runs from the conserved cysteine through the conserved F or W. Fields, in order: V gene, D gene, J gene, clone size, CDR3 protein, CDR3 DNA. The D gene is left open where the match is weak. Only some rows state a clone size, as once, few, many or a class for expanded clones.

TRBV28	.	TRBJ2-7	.	CASSTAEGLSYEQYF	TGTGCCAGCAGTACCGCGGAGGGCCTCTCCTACGAGCAGTACTTC
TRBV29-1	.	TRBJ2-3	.	CSVSPQGSRTDTQYF	TGCAGCGTTTCCCCCCAGGGGTCTCGCACAGATACGCAGTATTTT
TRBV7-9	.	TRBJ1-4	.	CASSHPTGGGNEKLFF	TGTGCCAGCAGCCATCCGACGGGGGGCGGTAATGAAAAACTGTTTTTT
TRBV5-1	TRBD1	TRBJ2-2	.	CASSRDRGTGELFF	TGCGCCAGCAGCCGAGACAGGGGCACCGGGGAGCTGTTTTTT
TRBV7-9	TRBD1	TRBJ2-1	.	CASSPGGNEQFF	TGTGCCAGCAGCCCAGGGGGCAATGAGCAGTTCTTC
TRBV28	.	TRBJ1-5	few	CASTTATVANQPQHF	TGTGCCAGCACCACAGCGACAGTCGCAAATCAGCCCCAGCATTTT
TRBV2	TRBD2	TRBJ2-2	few	CASRGRANTGELFF	TGTGCCAGCAGGGGGAGGGCGAACACCGGGGAGCTGTTTTTT
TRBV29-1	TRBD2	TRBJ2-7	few	CSVVGRANVEQYF	TGCAGCGTTGTGGGGAGGGCCAACGTCGAGCAGTACTTC
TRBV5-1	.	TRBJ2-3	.	CASSYSKDTQYF	TGCGCCAGCAGCTATTCCAAAGATACGCAGTATTTT
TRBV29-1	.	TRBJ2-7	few	CSVATGSYEQYF	TGCAGCGTTGCCACAGGGTCCTACGAGCAGTACTTC
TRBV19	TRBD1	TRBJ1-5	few	CASSKGQGNQPQHF	TGTGCCAGTAGTAAGGGACAGGGAAATCAGCCCCAGCATTTT
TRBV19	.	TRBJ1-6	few	CASSRQGSDSPLHF	TGTGCCAGTAGTCGGCAGGGATCAGATTCACCCCTCCACTTT
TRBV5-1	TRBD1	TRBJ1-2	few	CASSGGQVDGYTF	TGCGCCAGCAGCGGGGGACAGGTCGATGGCTACACCTTC
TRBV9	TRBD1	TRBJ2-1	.	CASSVPGGVNEQFF	TGTGCCAGCAGCGTACCAGGGGGCGTGAATGAGCAGTTCTTC
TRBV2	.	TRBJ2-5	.	CASKPVGGETQYF	TGTGCCAGCAAGCCGGTGGGGGGTGAGACCCAGTACTTC
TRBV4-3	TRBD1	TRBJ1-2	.	CASSQDHRGYGYTF	TGCGCCAGCAGCCAAGATCACAGGGGGTATGGCTACACCTTC
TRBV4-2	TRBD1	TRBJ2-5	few	CASSRYRDRQETQYF	TGTGCCAGCAGCCGTTACCGGGACAGGCAAGAGACCCAGTACTTC
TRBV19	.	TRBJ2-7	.	CASRDTGKPYEQYF	TGTGCCAGTAGAGATACAGGGAAGCCCTACGAGCAGTACTTC
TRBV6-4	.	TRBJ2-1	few	CASTTNSGYNEQFF	TGTGCCAGCACCACGAATAGCGGATACAATGAGCAGTTCTTC
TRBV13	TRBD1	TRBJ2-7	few	CASRGQDSYEQYF	TGTGCCAGCAGGGGACAGGACTCCTACGAGCAGTACTTC
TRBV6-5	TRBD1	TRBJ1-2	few	CASREQGAGSYGYTF	TGTGCCAGCAGGGAGCAGGGGGCGGGAAGCTATGGCTACACCTTC
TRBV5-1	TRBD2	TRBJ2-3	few	CASRLGTSGTTDTQYF	TGCGCCAGCAGACTCGGGACTAGCGGGACCACAGATACGCAGTATTTT
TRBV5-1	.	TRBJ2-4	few	CASSLGQNENIQYF	TGCGCCAGCAGCTTGGGACAGAATGAAAACATTCAGTACTTC
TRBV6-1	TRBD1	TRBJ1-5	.	CASSPRQGNQPQHF	TGTGCCAGCAGTCCTCGACAGGGGAATCAGCCCCAGCATTTT
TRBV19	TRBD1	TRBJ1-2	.	CASSGFRQGYGYTF	TGTGCCAGTAGTGGTTTCCGACAGGGCTATGGCTACACCTTC
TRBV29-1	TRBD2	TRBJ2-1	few	CSVEDSPSSGRALGEQFF	TGCAGCGTTGAAGATTCTCCCTCTAGCGGGAGGGCCCTAGGAGAGCAGTTCTTC
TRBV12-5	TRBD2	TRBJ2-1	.	CASGPSREGTSGNYNEQFF	TGTGCTAGTGGACCCTCAAGGGAGGGGACTAGCGGAAATTACAATGAGCAGTTCTTC
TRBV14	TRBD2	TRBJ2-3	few	CASSQVLIAGSTDTQYF	TGTGCCAGCAGCCAAGTTCTGATAGCGGGAAGCACAGATACGCAGTATTTT
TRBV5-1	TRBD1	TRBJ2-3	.	CASSLDGTASTDTQYF	TGCGCCAGCAGCTTGGACGGGACAGCTAGCACAGATACGCAGTATTTT
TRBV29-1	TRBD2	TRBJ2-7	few	CSVAPSGTHYEQYF	TGCAGCGTTGCCCCTAGCGGGACACACTACGAGCAGTACTTC
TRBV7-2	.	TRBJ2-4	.	CASSSHFSQAKNIQYF	TGTGCCAGCAGCTCCCATTTCTCACAGGCCAAAAACATTCAGTACTTC
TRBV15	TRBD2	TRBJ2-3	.	CATSSSSGRVPGTDTQYF	TGTGCCACCAGCAGTTCTAGCGGGAGGGTACCGGGCACAGATACGCAGTATTTT
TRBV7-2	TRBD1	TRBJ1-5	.	CASSQAQGARGQPQHF	TGTGCCAGCAGCCAGGCACAGGGGGCGCGAGGTCAGCCCCAGCATTTT
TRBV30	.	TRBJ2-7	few	CASSQGTSYEQYF	TGTGCCTCCTCACAGGGTACCTCCTACGAGCAGTACTTC
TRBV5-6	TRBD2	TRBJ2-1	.	CASSVSSGSWNEQFF	TGTGCCAGCAGTGTGAGCAGCGGGAGTTGGAATGAGCAGTTCTTC
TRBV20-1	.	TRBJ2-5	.	CSASAETQYF	TGCAGTGCTAGTGCGGAGACCCAGTACTTC
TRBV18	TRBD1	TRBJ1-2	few	CASSPQTGYGYTF	TGTGCCAGCTCACCACAGACAGGGTATGGCTACACCTTC
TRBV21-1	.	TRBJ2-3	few	CASSRTSGGSPDTQYF	TGTGCCAGCAGCAGGACTAGCGGGGGTAGCCCAGATACGCAGTATTTT
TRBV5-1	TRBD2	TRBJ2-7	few	CASSLESSGRHEQYF	TGCGCCAGCAGCTTGGAGTCTAGCGGGAGGCACGAGCAGTACTTC